Below are 23 T cell receptor beta chains sequenced from a single sample in a study of T cell repertoires and HLA-DP antigens (dated by TCRdb to the late 2010s). The library relied on the immunoSEQ multiplex PCR assay. TCRdb holds this immuneACCESS table with in-frame rearrangements only. Some clones are missing; in checked studies, unresolved V genes explain under half, and the rest has no known cause. The sample table lists about 73,000 clones, 80% of them with a count of one. The ten largest clones take up roughly 1.5% of the sample. No cognate antigen is known for these TCRs. Sample: CD4+ T cells from PBMCs. The receptors stem from a man in his 60s in good health and CMV-seronegative.

The CDR3 sequence is CASSPGGYGYTF. In DNA form, the CDR3 reads TGTGCCAGCTCTCCCGGCGGCTATGGCTACACCTTC. The rearrangement uses TRBV6-5 and TRBJ1-2, with D hard to call. Trimming shortened V by 8 bases and J by 4 bases, and 11 bases separated the two germline ends. CDR3 length: 12 amino acids. Germline V gene lookup returns CDR1 MNHEY and CDR2 SVGAGI.

The chain couples TRBV25-1 to TRBJ2-7, with 9 bases aligning to TRBD1. In germline, CDR1 is MGHDK, CDR2 SYGVNS. The CDR3 is 16 residues long. V dropped 2 bases and J dropped 3; count of bases not matched to a gene: 8. The DNA for the CDR3 is TGTGCCAGCAGTGAAGCGGGGACAGGGATACGCTACGAGCAGTACTTC. Amino acids: CASSEAGTGIRYEQYF.

The gene calls are TRBV19 and TRBJ2-1; weak D call: TRBD1 (6 bases). The CDR3 has 14 residues. Per germline, CDR1 LNHDA and CDR2 SQIVND (reference sequence). The V gene lost 5 bases and the J gene lost 6 bases, with 14 bases spanning the gap. Here the CDR3 reads CASSSSGQSNEQFF. The CDR3 DNA sequence: TGTGCCAGTAGTTCTTCTGGACAGAGCAATGAGCAGTTCTTC.

This chain uses TRBV29-1 with TRBJ2-4, with no clear D. The germline V gene has CDR1 SQVTM and CDR2 ANQGSEA. V lost 3 bases and J lost 0, with 9 bases in between. The CDR3 totals 14 residues. The CDR3 protein is CSVEAHLAKNIQYF. CDR3 nucleotides: TGCAGCGTTGAGGCTCATCTAGCCAAAAACATTCAGTACTTC. The full variable domain, its missing parts supplied by reference TRBV29-1 and TRBJ2-4, is SAVISQKPSRDICQRGTSLTIQCQVDSQVTMMFWYRQQPGQSLTLIATANQGSEATYESGFVIDKFPISRPNLTFSTLTVSNMSPEDSSIYLCSVEAHLAKNIQYFGAGTRLSVL.

The chain has TRBV29-1 and TRBJ2-6, with D unresolved. Trimming cost V 5 bases and J 0 bases, with 5 bases left between them. Germline V gene data show CDR1 as SQVTM and CDR2 as ANQGSEA. The CDR3 runs 13 residues. This chain's CDR3 is CSVKASGANVLTF. The CDR3 DNA follows: TGCAGCGTTAAGGCCTCTGGGGCCAACGTCCTGACTTTC.

The chain carries TRBV6-6 and TRBJ1-2; TRBD1 matches 8 bases. Germline V gene data show CDR1 as MNHNY and CDR2 as SVGAGI (reference sequence). J was trimmed by 4 bases and V by 5 bases; bases with no gene match: 3. The CDR3 runs to 13 residues. This chain's CDR3 is CASSPDRGYGYTF. CDR3 DNA: TGTGCCAGCAGTCCCGACAGGGGCTATGGCTACACCTTC.

The chain employs TRBV5-1 and TRBJ2-7, with 9 nucleotides matching TRBD1. The V and J ends lost 4 bases and 4 bases, in that order; junction bases with no gene match: 9. Germline V gene sequence: CDR1 SGHRS, CDR2 YFSETQ. The length of the CDR3 is 15 residues. CDR3 nucleotide sequence: TGCGCCAGCAGCCTCGGACAGGGGAATTGGTACGAGCAGTACTTC. Its protein is CASSLGQGNWYEQYF.

CDR3 sequence: CASRTGPSSPLHF. CDR3 bases: TGTGCCAGCCGCACCGGCCCGAGTTCACCCCTCCACTTT. The rearrangement joins TRBV27 to TRBJ1-6; D is unresolved. Trimming shortened V by 8 bases and J by 9 bases, and 14 bases separated the two germline ends. From germline, CDR1 is MNHEY and CDR2 SMNVEV (reference sequence). CDR3 length: 13 amino acids.

This clone came up once. V usage is TRBV5-1 and J usage is TRBJ2-5; D may be TRBD2 (6 bases). The V gene's germline CDR1 is SGHRS and CDR2 YFSETQ. The CDR3 is 14 amino acids. V was shortened by 0 bases and J by 5 bases, with 11 bases between the two germline ends. The CDR3 sequence: CASSLEGREETQYF. The DNA of the CDR3 is TGCGCCAGCAGCTTGGAGGGCCGGGAGGAGACCCAGTACTTC.

This clone is a singleton in its sample. The chain employs TRBV6-1 and TRBJ2-5; 8 bases are shared with TRBD1. V lost 0 bases, J lost 4 bases, and 7 bases stayed unmatched. This CDR3 contains 16 residues. Per the germline V gene, CDR1 is MNHNS and CDR2 is SASEGT. The CDR3 loop reads CASSEAEDRDGETQYF. The DNA for the CDR3 is TGTGCCAGCAGTGAAGCCGAGGACAGGGATGGAGAGACCCAGTACTTC.

V gene TRBV7-8 combines with J gene TRBJ2-5, with D possibly matching TRBD2 (6 bases). Per the germline V gene, CDR1 is SGHVS and CDR2 is FQNEAQ. The CDR3 runs to 17 residues. Trimming removed 1 base at V and 10 bases at J, with 25 bases between. The CDR3 region is CASSLGVGGTAIRGQYF. In DNA form, the CDR3 reads TGTGCCAGCAGCTTAGGGGTCGGTGGGACTGCAATTAGGGGCCAGTACTTC.

The chain links TRBV6-1 to TRBJ2-7, with D perhaps matching TRBD1 (6 bases). The CDR3 length is 14 residues. V shed 6 bases and J shed 3 bases, with 15 bases lying between them. Germline V gene sequence: CDR1 MNHNS, CDR2 SASEGT. CDR3 region: CASRGTSGLYEQYF. In DNA form, the CDR3 reads TGTGCCAGCAGGGGGACATCCGGGCTCTACGAGCAGTACTTC.

The J gene is TRBJ2-5, the V gene TRBV5-1; D perhaps matches TRBD1 (5 bases). Germline V gives CDR1 SGHRS, CDR2 YFSETQ. There are 14 residues in the CDR3. V was pared by 0 bases and J by 2 bases, with 8 bases between. The CDR3 sequence: CASSLGAGQETQYF. CDR3 bases: TGCGCCAGCAGCTTGGGGGCAGGGCAAGAGACCCAGTACTTC.

The genes are TRBV7-2 and TRBJ2-7; possibly TRBD2 for D (6 bases). The CDR3 is 13 residues long. With 4 bases removed from V and 6 bases from J, the gap between germline ends came to 13 bases. CDR1 is SGHTA, CDR2 FQGNSA, per germline. CDR3 coding DNA: TGTGCCAGCAGCTGGGCCGGGGGTCGCGAGCAGTACTTC. Translation: CASSWAGGREQYF.

A single count supports this clone. The chain has TRBV19 and TRBJ2-1; 12 nucleotides match TRBD2. Germline CDR1 LNHDA, CDR2 SQIVND (reference sequence). With 5 bases clipped from V and 6 bases from J, the junction kept 8 bases outside the gene matches. This CDR3 is built from 16 residues. Here the CDR3 reads CASSPRLAGAPNEQFF. The CDR3 region has the DNA TGTGCCAGTAGTCCCAGACTAGCGGGAGCCCCCAATGAGCAGTTCTTC.

This clone occurred once. This rearrangement joins TRBV4-1 to TRBJ2-1; 10 bases fit TRBD2. The CDR3 sequence is 17 residues long. Germline-derived CDR1 and CDR2 are MGHRA and YSYEKL. With 0 bases clipped from V and 0 bases from J, the junction kept 2 bases outside the gene matches. DNA of the CDR3: TGCGCCAGCAGCCAAGATCCTAGCGGGAGCTCCTACAATGAGCAGTTCTTC. Translating it yields CASSQDPSGSSYNEQFF.

The chain combines TRBV27 with TRBJ1-5; tentative D call: TRBD1 (6 bases). The CDR3 covers 14 residues. The germline V gene has CDR1 MNHEY and CDR2 SMNVEV (reference sequence). V was shortened by 8 bases and J by 2 bases, with 13 bases between the two germline ends. The CDR3 protein is CASWGALGNQPQHF. As DNA, the CDR3 is TGTGCCAGCTGGGGGGCGCTTGGCAATCAGCCCCAGCATTTT.

This clone was seen a single time. J is TRBJ1-2 and V is TRBV6-5; 10 bases align to TRBD1. From germline, CDR1 is MNHEY and CDR2 SVGAGI. The CDR3 is made up of 14 amino acids. After removal of 6 bases from V and 4 bases from J, the junction contained 5 bases not matched to a gene. CDR3 coding DNA: TGTGCCAGCAGAGCGAGACAGGGGGCCTATGGCTACACCTTC. It specifies CASRARQGAYGYTF.

The rearrangement links TRBV10-3 to TRBJ2-6, with D uncertain. Germline V gene sequence: CDR1 ENHRY, CDR2 SYGVKD. Trimming took off 11 bases at V and 2 bases at J, with 10 bases between the two ends. The CDR3 totals 13 residues. The CDR3 DNA reads TGTGCCGCTTCTATTCCTGGGGCCAACGTCCTGACTTTC. Translation: CAASIPGANVLTF.

The CDR3 DNA reads as TGTGCCAGTAGTATGGGGAAGGGGACCGGGGAGCTGTTTTTT. Protein: CASSMGKGTGELFF. The V call is TRBV19, the J call TRBJ2-2; maybe TRBD1 (5 bases). The germline gives CDR1 LNHDA, CDR2 SQIVND (reference sequence). The CDR3 totals 14 residues. Between the trimmed V and J ends, which lost 3 bases and 5 bases, there was a span of 10 bases.

The rearrangement links TRBV21-1 to TRBJ2-7; TRBD1, the table's D call, was not compared with the DNA. TRBV21-1 is a pseudogene locus. There are 15 residues in the CDR3. This CDR3 is CASSTPGQGIYEQYV. Here the CDR3 DNA reads TGTGCCAGCAGCACTCCGGGACAGGGGATTTACGAGCAGTACGTC.

The V and J genes are TRBV19 and TRBJ1-4; D possibly corresponds to TRBD1 (6 bases). V shed 6 bases and J shed 6 bases, with 17 bases lying between them. The CDR3 totals 15 residues. Looked up from germline, CDR1 is LNHDA and CDR2 is SQIVND (reference sequence). CDR3: CASRPTGQGYEKLFF. Written as DNA, the CDR3 is TGTGCCAGTAGGCCCACAGGGCAGGGGTATGAAAAACTGTTTTTT.

This chain joins TRBV19 and TRBJ2-6; a possible D gene is TRBD1 (7 bases). Germline lookup yields CDR1 LNHDA and CDR2 SQIVND (reference sequence). The CDR3 consists of 15 residues. The ends were cut back, 9 bases at V and 10 bases at J, with 22 bases in the middle. CDR3 in amino acids: CASSLGPRGTNVLTF. CDR3 DNA: TGTGCCAGCTCGCTTGGGCCCAGGGGGACTAACGTCCTGACTTTC.